Presented here are 13 T cell receptor beta chains from one specimen sequenced in a study of glioma-infiltrating T cells after dendritic cell vaccination (dated by TCRdb to the mid-2010s). What the time point label conveys for this sample: after dendritic cell vaccination, including at tumor progression/relapse. The receptor library was made with the immunoSEQ multiplex PCR assay. TCRdb mirrors the immuneACCESS table, restricted to in-frame sequences. Some clones are absent from its copies; in checked studies, under half trace to an unresolved V gene, and the reason for the others is unknown. This sample holds roughly 100,000 clones; nearly 90% were observed only once. Jointly, the top ten make up 2.7% of the sample. The specimen was blood, collected after dendritic cell vaccination. These receptors were taken from a human donor with glioblastoma.

The V gene is TRBV2, the J gene TRBJ2-5; TRBD2 agrees at 10 bases. CDR1 and CDR2 from the germline V gene are SNHLY and FYNNEI. V trimming: 7 bases; J trimming: 5 bases; junction bases outside the gene matches: 10. The CDR3 covers 15 residues. The CDR3 sequence is CASKPRTSGAETQYF. As DNA, the CDR3 is TGTGCCAGCAAACCACGGACTAGCGGAGCGGAGACCCAGTACTTC.

The V call is TRBV5-1, the J call TRBJ1-2; TRBD1 matches 11 bases. The V gene's germline CDR1 is SGHRS and CDR2 YFSETQ. The CDR3 length is 14 residues. V lost 5 bases and J lost 5; bases outside the gene matches: 5. The CDR3 nucleotides are TGCGCCAGCAGAGGGACAGGGGGGGAATATGGCTACACCTTC. Its translation is CASRGTGGEYGYTF.

The gene calls are TRBV25-1 and TRBJ2-5; 7 positions match TRBD2. The CDR3 runs 16 residues. The germline gives CDR1 MGHDK, CDR2 SYGVNS. V lost 4 bases, J lost 1 base, and 9 bases stayed unmatched. CDR3 region: CASSALAGAGQETQYF. The DNA of the CDR3 is TGTGCCAGCAGTGCTCTCGCGGGAGCTGGCCAAGAGACCCAGTACTTC.

This rearrangement joins TRBV5-4 to TRBJ2-6; 7 bases are a match to TRBD1. The CDR3 consists of 16 residues. J was trimmed by 0 bases and V by 4 bases; bases with no gene match: 4. From germline, CDR1 is SGHNT and CDR2 YYREEE (reference sequence). The CDR3 bases are TGTGCCAGCAGCGCAGGGGGAAACTCTGGGGCCAACGTCCTGACTTTC. This sequence encodes CASSAGGNSGANVLTF. Full variable domain (remainder filled in from reference TRBV5-4 and TRBJ2-6): ETGVTQSPTHLIKTRGQQVTLRCSSQSGHNTVSWYQQALGQGPQFIFQYYREEENGRGNFPPRFSGLQFPNYSSELNVNALELDDSALYLCASSAGGNSGANVLTFGAGSRLTVL.

This chain joins TRBV7-9 and TRBJ2-6; D gene ambiguous. There are 16 residues in the CDR3. The V and J ends lost 0 bases and 0 bases respectively, with 6 bases between them. Per germline, CDR1 SEHNR and CDR2 FQNEAQ (reference sequence). The CDR3 bases are TGTGCCAGCAGCTTAGCCGTAATCTCTGGGGCCAACGTCCTGACTTTC. It translates to CASSLAVISGANVLTF.

This chain uses TRBV14 with TRBJ1-2; D is perhaps TRBD1 (5 bases). The CDR3 runs 15 residues. Germline values: CDR1 SGHDN, CDR2 FVKESK. Trimming left V 2 bases short and J 4 bases short, with 14 bases between. As DNA, the CDR3 is TGTGCCAGCAGCCAATCGGCAGGGCCCTTCTATGGCTACACCTTC. Translated, it gives CASSQSAGPFYGYTF.

V gene TRBV10-1 combines with J gene TRBJ2-3; 7 bases agree with TRBD2. The CDR3 contains 17 residues. The trim removed 4 bases at V and 0 bases at J, leaving 10 bases unmatched. Looked up from germline, CDR1 is WNHNN and CDR2 is SYGVQD (reference sequence). CDR3 DNA sequence: TGCGCCAGCAGTGGGGGGTCGGGGGGTGCTAGCACAGATACGCAGTATTTT. Translation: CASSGGSGGASTDTQYF.

With respect to this clone: Other DNA sequences from this sample encode an identical CDR3 as well. The rearrangement uses TRBV5-1 and TRBJ1-1; no definite D call. The ends were cut back, 2 bases at V and 4 bases at J, with 15 bases in the middle. Germline CDR1 reads SGHRS; CDR2 reads YFSETQ. There are 15 residues in the CDR3. As DNA, the CDR3 is TGCGCCAGCAGCTTAGGCCAGCCGGGTGGCACTGAAGCTTTCTTT. Amino acids: CASSLGQPGGTEAFF.

The chain is built from TRBV5-1 and TRBJ1-2, with D possibly matching TRBD1 (5 bases). The germline V gene has CDR1 SGHRS and CDR2 YFSETQ. The CDR3 has 13 amino acids. The V end was cut by 2 bases, the J end by 6 bases, with 11 bases between. Here the CDR3 reads CASSLGHRDGYTF. CDR3 nucleotide sequence: TGCGCCAGCAGCTTAGGACATCGGGATGGCTACACCTTC.

The rearrangement joins TRBV5-1 to TRBJ2-7; TRBD2 aligns across 9 bases. The junction had 1 base not matched to a gene; V was cut back by 0 bases and J by 0 bases. In germline, CDR1 is SGHRS, CDR2 YFSETQ. CDR3 size: 15 residues. CDR3 nucleotide sequence: TGCGCCAGCAGCTTGGGTAGCGGGAGCTCCTACGAGCAGTACTTC. Translated, it gives CASSLGSGSSYEQYF.

This chain connects TRBV5-1 to TRBJ2-7; maybe TRBD2 (5 bases). V was clipped by 3 bases and J by 0 bases, with 7 bases between them. The CDR3 contains 13 residues. Germline assignment: CDR1 SGHRS and CDR2 YFSETQ. The DNA of the CDR3 is TGCGCCAGCAGCTCGGGAAACTCCTACGAGCAGTACTTC. Translating it yields CASSSGNSYEQYF.

The chain links TRBV5-1 to TRBJ1-1; 7 bases are shared with TRBD1. The junction had 10 bases not matched to a gene; V was cut back by 0 bases and J by 8 bases. There are 15 residues in the CDR3. CDR1 SGHRS and CDR2 YFSETQ come from the germline V gene. The CDR3 here is CASSLGQPGGGEAFF. The CDR3 nucleotides read TGCGCCAGCAGCTTGGGTCAGCCAGGGGGTGGGGAAGCTTTCTTT.

The chain combines TRBV6-5 with TRBJ2-5, with 14 bases identical to TRBD2. CDR1 and CDR2 (germline): MNHEY, SVGAGI. The CDR3 is made up of 15 amino acids. V lost 6 bases, J lost 5 bases, and 5 bases stayed unmatched. The CDR3, as DNA: TGTGCCAGCAGGCGACTAGCGGGAGGGAAGGAGACCCAGTACTTC. Its translation is CASRRLAGGKETQYF.